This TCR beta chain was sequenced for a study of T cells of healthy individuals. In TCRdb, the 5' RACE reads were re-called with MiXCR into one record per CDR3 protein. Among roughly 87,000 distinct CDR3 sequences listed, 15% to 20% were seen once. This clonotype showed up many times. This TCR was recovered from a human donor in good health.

CDR3 DNA sequence: TGTGCCAGCTCACCGGGGGGACAAGTGGATGGCTACACCTTC. It is translated as CASSPGGQVDGYTF. The rearrangement uses TRBV18 and TRBJ1-2, with D perhaps TRBD1 (6 bases). Germline V gene data show CDR1 as KGHSH and CDR2 as LQKENI. The length of the CDR3 is 14 residues. Trimming took off 3 bases at V and 6 bases at J, with 14 bases between the two ends. The full variable domain, in which reference TRBV18 and TRBJ1-2 provide the parts outside the CDR3, is NAGVMQNPRHLVRRRGQEARLRCSPMKGHSHVYWYRQLPEEGLKFMVYLQKENIIDESGMPKERFSAEFPKEGPSILRIQQVVRGDSAAYFCASSPGGQVDGYTFGSGTRLTVV.